This T cell receptor beta chain was recovered during a study of T cells in Graves' hyperthyroidism and ophthalmopathy. In this sample, this clonotype turned up a few times. The CDR3 is 15 residues long. The V and J ends lost 1 base and 0 bases respectively, with 10 bases between them. Germline lookup yields CDR1 SGHAT and CDR2 FQNNGV. It was RNA transcripts that yielded the amplified TCR beta CDR3 regions. The HTBI set primed first-round TCR CDR3 RT-PCR. Using its own MiXCR run on the multiplex PCR reads, TCRdb lists one record per CDR3 protein. In the table there are 600,000 to 700,000 distinct CDR3 sequences, 14% to 15% of which are singletons.

The chain employs TRBV11-2 and TRBJ2-7, with D uncertain. This receptor was taken from a woman aged 40-49 years with Graves' ophthalmopathy. The specimen was blood. The chain's CDR3 is CASSLVPYSSYEQYF. The DNA of the CDR3 is TGTGCCAGCAGCTTAGTCCCCTACAGCTCCTACGAGCAGTACTTC.